This TCR beta chain was sequenced in a study of blood T cell repertoires in COVID-19. Study at large: Both acute and convalescent COVID-19 samples were obtained from the United States, Italy and Spain. PBMCs, B-cell-depleted T cells, or T cells were the source of the cDNA or gDNA that made up the material.

Unmatched junction bases numbered 8, after V lost 4 bases and J lost 1 base. CDR3 size: 16 residues. Germline V gene data show CDR1 as SGHTA and CDR2 as FQGNSA. The protocol was immunoSEQ multiplex PCR, while the TCRdb copy is restricted to in-frame clones and leaves out a portion. Here the sample spans roughly 110,000 clones, around 80% being singletons. This TCR derives from an older woman with acute or convalescent COVID-19. The chain combines TRBV7-2 with TRBJ2-3, with 7 bases matching TRBD2. Sequenced input: peripheral blood. DNA for the CDR3: TGTGCCAGCAGCTCCACCCTCCGGGGGGGCACAGATACGCAGTATTTT. This sequence encodes CASSSTLRGGTDTQYF.